This entry lists 4 T cell receptor beta chains sequenced from one sample in a study of blood T cells in healthy people across ages. Combining a sample-barcoded 5' primer with a J-beta primer mix, a second PCR ran for roughly 6 to 12 cycles. TCRdb analysed the 5' RACE reads with MiXCR anew, one entry per CDR3 protein. The table lists 600,000 or so distinct CDR3 sequences, about 45% of them singletons. The specimen was blood. All receptors derive from a man older than 75 in good health.

In its sample, this clonotype was seen once. This chain uses TRBV5-1 with TRBJ2-1, with 9 nucleotides matching TRBD1. Germline CDR1 is SGHRS and CDR2 is YFSETQ. Losses at the gene ends were 4 bases for V and 9 bases for J; bases not matched to a gene: 5. The CDR3 is 13 amino acids. DNA of the CDR3: TGCGCCAGCAGCCCCGGACAGGGGAGTGAGCAGTTCTTC. It is translated as CASSPGQGSEQFF.

This chain links TRBV20-1 with TRBJ2-3; perhaps TRBD1 as D (5 bases). Between the trimmed V and J ends, which lost 3 bases and 3 bases, there was a span of 19 bases. This CDR3 has 16 amino acids. Germline V lookup: CDR1 DFQATT, CDR2 SNEGSKA (reference sequence). This chain's CDR3 is CSASSPPQGVTDTQYF. CDR3 nucleotides: TGCAGTGCTAGCTCTCCCCCGCAGGGTGTGACAGATACGCAGTATTTT.

This clonotype was seen once. V usage is TRBV21-1 and J usage is TRBJ1-2; TRBD1, the table's D call, lacks a check against the DNA. TRBV21-1 is a pseudogene locus. This CDR3 is built from 14 residues. The CDR3 nucleotides are TGTGCCAGCAGCAAAGCCGGGGGGCTCGGGGGCTACACCTTC. Its protein is CASSKAGGLGGYTF.

This clonotype appeared a few times. The rearrangement links TRBV20-1 to TRBJ1-5; a weak D match, TRBD1 (5 bases). This CDR3 is built from 13 residues. V dropped 3 bases and J dropped 2 bases, with 8 bases sitting between them. The germline CDR1 and CDR2 sequences are DFQATT and SNEGSKA (reference sequence). CDR3 nucleotide sequence: TGCAGTGCTAGGAGACAGCGCAATCAGCCCCAGCATTTT. Its protein is CSARRQRNQPQHF.